These T cell receptor beta chains were read from a single sample in a study of T cells in Graves' hyperthyroidism and ophthalmopathy. TCRdb used MiXCR to reprocess the multiplex PCR reads, holding one entry per CDR3 protein. Here the sample spans a few hundred thousand distinct CDR3 sequences, around an eighth being singletons. The material sequenced was blood. These receptors came from a man in his thirties or forties with Graves' hyperthyroidism that later progressed to Graves' ophthalmopathy. The CDR3 runs from the conserved cysteine through the conserved F or W.

TRBJ1-1 TRBV27 CAMSGGMNTEAFF
TRBJ1-2 TRBV10-2 CASSYRDPNYGYTF
TRBJ2-7 TRBV6-1 CASSPGDRGTYEQYF
TRBJ1-2 TRBV24-1 CATSDPGTGSYGYTF
TRBJ1-6 TRBV29-1 CSVASQYNSPLHF
TRBJ1-6 TRBV28 CASTLLDSNSPLHF
TRBJ1-5 TRBV12-3/TRBV12-4 CASSFRGGQPQHF
TRBJ1-2 TRBV7-3 CASSLNLTGGAYGYTF
TRBJ2-5 TRBV5-6 CASSFYSGGKTQYF
TRBJ1-2 TRBV7-8 CASSLGGLYGYTF
TRBJ1-2 TRBV12-3/TRBV12-4 CASSRGWGYTF
TRBJ1-5 TRBV7-9 CASSPDRSNQPQHF
TRBJ1-1 TRBV12-3/TRBV12-4 CASITAPTEAFF
TRBJ1-1 TRBV2 CASTRQSMNTEAFF
TRBJ1-1 TRBV5-1 CASSTGQGRATEAFF
TRBJ2-2 TRBV6-1 CASRQGPGELFF
TRBJ2-5 TRBV7-3 CASQQYQGSETQYF
TRBJ2-2 TRBV5-1 CASSLTPGGTGELFF
TRBJ1-1 TRBV12-3/TRBV12-4 CASSLGQGWTEAFF
TRBJ2-5 TRBV12-5 CASGPDWGLETQYF
TRBJ1-6 TRBV27 CASRIGSFYNSPLHF
TRBJ2-2 TRBV7-2 CASSSDRVTGELFF
TRBJ2-7 TRBV2 CASTPPGSSPSYEQYF
TRBJ2-7 TRBV11-1 CASSLGNRSLGDEQYF
TRBJ2-3 TRBV7-9 CASSSDSGTRGQYF
TRBJ2-3 TRBV12-3/TRBV12-4 CASSLIGSGVADTQYF
TRBJ2-7 TRBV2 CASSEDQTRGHEQYF
TRBJ1-2 TRBV9 CASSALSGGQGYTF
TRBJ2-5 TRBV6-1 CASSSLRRGKETQYF
TRBJ2-7 TRBV10-1 CASSESPGPKQYF
TRBJ1-5 TRBV28 CASSPQDREGPQHF
TRBJ1-2 TRBV20-1 CSAPVIANYGYTF
TRBJ2-7 TRBV7-2 CASSLAGGLSTYEQYF
TRBJ2-7 TRBV20-1 CSAKPEVRGYEQYF
TRBJ2-3 TRBV7-8 CASRGLASTDTQYF
TRBJ2-3 TRBV5-5 CASMALARGTDTQYF
TRBJ1-2 TRBV6-1 CASSESTWGLGTF
TRBJ2-2 TRBV30 CAWSQGNTGELFF
TRBJ2-5 TRBV11-3 CASSFRGGGEETQYF
TRBJ1-2 TRBV12-3/TRBV12-4 CASSPTGNAYGYTF
TRBJ2-1 TRBV27 CASSNGGGWYNEQFF
TRBJ2-3 TRBV9 CASNLGQGTDTQYF
TRBJ2-3 TRBV11-2 CASNQRSWDTQYF
TRBJ1-1 TRBV12-3/TRBV12-4 CASTDGGVTEAFF
TRBJ1-6 TRBV5-1 CASSLGSTLHF
TRBJ2-5 TRBV11-1 CASSPSPGGTETQYF
TRBJ2-2 TRBV20-1 CSARDPWAGQPGELFF
TRBJ2-1 TRBV27 CASKILGSGTGGRYEQFF
TRBJ2-3 TRBV11-2 CASSLGISKSTDTQYF